Listed below are T cell receptor beta chains from one sample, sequenced in a study of T cell responses to AZD1222 COVID-19 vaccine. Measured with immunoSEQ multiplex PCR; TCRdb has only the in-frame clones, and not every one. The sample lists 110,000 to 150,000 clones; about 92% were seen once. The sequences come from peripheral blood, collected 28 days after the second AZD1222 dose. The origin of the receptors is an adult who received the AZD1222 COVID-19 vaccine. The CDR3 runs from the conserved cysteine through the conserved F or W. The D gene is left open where the match is weak. Clone size appears in some rows only: once, few, many, or a class for an expanded clone.

-,-,TRBV28,TRBJ1-2,TGTGCCAGTGGCCCGCTAATCTATGGCTACACCTTC,CASGPLIYGYTF
few,-,TRBV5-1,TRBJ2-7,TGCGCCAGCAGCTTGTTCTCCGGGGAGCCTTACGAGCAGTACTTC,CASSLFSGEPYEQYF
-,TRBD1,TRBV12-3/TRBV12-4,TRBJ1-2,TGTGCCAGCAGTCCCCGGACAGGAGATGGCTACACCTTC,CASSPRTGDGYTF
-,-,TRBV4-3,TRBJ2-2,TGCGCCAGCAGCCAACGGCAAAGGGAGCTGTTTTTT,CASSQRQRELFF
-,-,TRBV4-3,TRBJ1-4,TGCGCCAGCAGCCAAGATGTGGGGGTCCCGGGAAAACTGTTTTTT,CASSQDVGVPGKLFF
once,TRBD2,TRBV4-2,TRBJ2-7,TGTGCCAGCAGCCCTTCTCTAGCGGCCTCCTACGAGCAGTACTTC,CASSPSLAASYEQYF
-,-,TRBV19,TRBJ2-1,TGTGCCAGTAGTCCGCAGGTTTACAATGAGCAGTTCTTC,CASSPQVYNEQFF
-,-,TRBV7-9,TRBJ2-1,TGTGCCAGCAGCCTCGGGGACGGCTCCTACAATGAGCAGTTCTTC,CASSLGDGSYNEQFF
-,TRBD1,TRBV18,TRBJ2-6,TGTGCCAGCTCGCCGCCGGGACAGGCTTTCTCTGGGGCCAACGTCCTGACTTTC,CASSPPGQAFSGANVLTF
-,-,TRBV27,TRBJ2-7,TGTGCCAGCAGTCTAGGGAGGACCTACGAGCAGTACTTC,CASSLGRTYEQYF
-,-,TRBV5-6,TRBJ2-7,TGTGCCAGCAGCCCCTCCGGAAGCTCCTACGAGCAGTACTTC,CASSPSGSSYEQYF
-,TRBD2,TRBV5-1,TRBJ2-2,TGCGCCAGCAGCTTCGGGACTAGACACACCGGGGAGCTGTTTTTT,CASSFGTRHTGELFF
-,TRBD2,TRBV27,TRBJ2-2,TGTGCCAGCAGTTTTGGACTAGCGGGAGAGGTCGGGGAGCTGTTTTTT,CASSFGLAGEVGELFF
-,-,TRBV12-3/TRBV12-4,TRBJ2-1,TGTGCCAGCAGCGCTACGGGAGATGAGCAGTTCTTC,CASSATGDEQFF
-,-,TRBV19,TRBJ1-5,TGTGCCAGTATCCCCGGAGGGGCTCGGAGCAATCAGCCCCAGCATTTT,CASIPGGARSNQPQHF
-,-,TRBV6-6,TRBJ1-6,TGTGCCAGCAGTGACGTAGGGGTCTTAGGATCACCCCTCCACTTT,CASSDVGVLGSPLHF
-,-,TRBV14,TRBJ2-5,TGTGCCAGCAGCCAAGGGGAGTTCGTGGAGACCCAGTACTTC,CASSQGEFVETQYF
-,TRBD1,TRBV20-1,TRBJ1-6,TGCAGTGCTAGTGGGCAACCGGGACAGCATAATTCACCCCTCCACTTT,CSASGQPGQHNSPLHF
-,-,TRBV7-3,TRBJ2-5,TGTGCCAGCAGCCCACGCCAAGGGGAGACCCAGTACTTC,CASSPRQGETQYF
once,-,TRBV29-1,TRBJ2-3,TGCAGCGACTTGCAGGGGGATACGCAGTATTTT,CSDLQGDTQYF
-,-,TRBV4-1,TRBJ1-1,TGCGCCAGCAGCCAAGAAGGGTCGGGGGCGTATAACACTGAAGCTTTCTTT,CASSQEGSGAYNTEAFF
-,-,TRBV19,TRBJ2-7,TGTGCCAGTAGTATTGGGGGAATACAGGGACCCTACGAGCAGTACTTC,CASSIGGIQGPYEQYF
-,TRBD2,TRBV7-6,TRBJ2-7,TGTGCCAGCAGCCCGGGGGGTAGCGGGAACTTCTACGAGCAGTACTTC,CASSPGGSGNFYEQYF
-,TRBD1,TRBV30,TRBJ1-1,TGTGCCTGGTCCGGGACAGGTGCCACTGAAGCTTTCTTT,CAWSGTGATEAFF
-,-,TRBV5-5,TRBJ2-2,TGTGCCAGCAGCTTACGGAGGGAGAACACCGGGGAGCTGTTTTTT,CASSLRRENTGELFF
-,TRBD2,TRBV29-1,TRBJ2-5,TGCAGCGTCGGCTCCGGCGGGAGGGTAGAGACCCAGTACTTC,CSVGSGGRVETQYF
-,TRBD2,TRBV7-2,TRBJ2-1,TGTGCCAGCAGACTAGGGCGGGAGGGCTACAATGAGCAGTTCTTC,CASRLGREGYNEQFF
-,-,TRBV27,TRBJ1-1,TGTGCCAGCAGTCGCCGGGGCCAGACGAACACTGAAGCTTTCTTT,CASSRRGQTNTEAFF
-,-,TRBV18,TRBJ2-1,TGTGCCAGCTCACCACGTCTGGGGGGCCAGGGGGATGAGCAGTTCTTC,CASSPRLGGQGDEQFF
few,-,TRBV7-2,TRBJ2-3,TGTGCCAGCAGCTCGACACGCAGCACAGATACGCAGTATTTT,CASSSTRSTDTQYF
once,-,TRBV20-1,TRBJ2-7,TGCAGTGCTAGTAGGGACCCCTACGAGCAGTACTTC,CSASRDPYEQYF
once,-,TRBV2,TRBJ1-5,TGTGCCAGCAGTCGTTTGGGGGTAAATCAGCCCCAGCATTTT,CASSRLGVNQPQHF
-,-,TRBV29-1,TRBJ2-4,TGCAGCGTGGGGGTCTTGGGGCGTCTGGGGGCCAAAAACATTCAGTACTTC,CSVGVLGRLGAKNIQYF
-,-,TRBV4-2,TRBJ2-1,TGTGCCAGCAGCCAAGATACTCGACAGGCCCAGCAGTTCTTC,CASSQDTRQAQQFF
-,-,TRBV27,TRBJ2-2,TGTGCCAGCAGAGAGGGGGGGAAAAACACCGGGGAGCTGTTTTTT,CASREGGKNTGELFF
-,TRBD2,TRBV2,TRBJ2-5,TGTGCCAGCAACCAGGGACTAGCGTCCCAAGAGACCCAGTACTTC,CASNQGLASQETQYF
-,-,TRBV10-1,TRBJ1-2,TGCGCCAGCAGTGATTCTCCGACAGGCCCCTATGGCTACACCTTC,CASSDSPTGPYGYTF
-,-,TRBV29-1,TRBJ2-7,TGCAGCGTCACTGAACCCTCCTACGAGCAGTACTTC,CSVTEPSYEQYF
-,-,TRBV4-3,TRBJ2-5,TGCGCCAGCAGCCAAGGACGGCAAGAGACCCAGTACTTC,CASSQGRQETQYF
few,-,TRBV4-3,TRBJ2-2,TGCGCCAGCAGCCACGCTCGAGGGGCCGGGGAGCTGTTTTTT,CASSHARGAGELFF